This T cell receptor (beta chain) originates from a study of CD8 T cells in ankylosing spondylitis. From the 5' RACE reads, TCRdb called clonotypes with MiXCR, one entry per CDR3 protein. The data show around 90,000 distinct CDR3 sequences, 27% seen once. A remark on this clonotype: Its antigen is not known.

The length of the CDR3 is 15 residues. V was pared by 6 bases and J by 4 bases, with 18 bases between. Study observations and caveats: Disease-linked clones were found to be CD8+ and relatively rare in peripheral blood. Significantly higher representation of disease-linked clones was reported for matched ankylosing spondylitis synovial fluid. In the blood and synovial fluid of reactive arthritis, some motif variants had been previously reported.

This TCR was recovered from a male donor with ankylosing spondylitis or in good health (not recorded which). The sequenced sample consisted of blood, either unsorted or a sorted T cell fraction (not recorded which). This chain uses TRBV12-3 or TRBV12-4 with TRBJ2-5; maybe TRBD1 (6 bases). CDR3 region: CASSNNQGIGETQYF. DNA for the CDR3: TGTGCCAGCAGCAATAACCAGGGGATTGGAGAGACCCAGTACTTC.